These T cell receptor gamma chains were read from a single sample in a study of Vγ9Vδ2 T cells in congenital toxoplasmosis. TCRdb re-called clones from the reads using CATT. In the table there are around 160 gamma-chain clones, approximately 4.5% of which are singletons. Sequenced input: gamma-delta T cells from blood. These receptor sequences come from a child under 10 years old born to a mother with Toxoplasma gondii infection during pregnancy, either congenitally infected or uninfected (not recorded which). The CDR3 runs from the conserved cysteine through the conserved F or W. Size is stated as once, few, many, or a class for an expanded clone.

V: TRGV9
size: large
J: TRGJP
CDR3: CALWEVPAELGKKIKVF
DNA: TGTGCCTTGTGGGAGGTGCCGGCAGAGTTGGGCAAAAAAATCAAGGTATTT

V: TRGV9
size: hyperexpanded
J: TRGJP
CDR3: CALWEVKLGKKIKVF
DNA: TGTGCCTTGTGGGAGGTGAAGTTGGGCAAAAAAATCAAGGTATTT

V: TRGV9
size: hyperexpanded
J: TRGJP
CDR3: CALWEVKELGKKIKVF
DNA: TGTGCCTTGTGGGAGGTGAAAGAGTTGGGCAAAAAAATCAAGGTATTT

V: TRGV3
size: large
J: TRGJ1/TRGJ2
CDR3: CATWDRRLRCGGKKLF
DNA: TGTGCCACCTGGGACAGGCGTTTGAGGTGCGGGGGTAAGAAACTCTTT

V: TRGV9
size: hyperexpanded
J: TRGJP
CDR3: CALWEVQELGKKIKVF
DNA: TGTGCCTTGTGGGAGGTGCAAGAGTTGGGCAAAAAAATCAAGGTATTT

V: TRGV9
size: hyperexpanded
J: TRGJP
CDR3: CALWTTQELGKKIKVF
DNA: TGTGCCTTGTGGACCACTCAAGAGTTGGGCAAAAAAATCAAGGTATTT

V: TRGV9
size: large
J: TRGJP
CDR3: CALWESKQELGKKIKVF
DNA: TGTGCCTTGTGGGAGAGCAAACAAGAGTTGGGCAAAAAAATCAAGGTATTT

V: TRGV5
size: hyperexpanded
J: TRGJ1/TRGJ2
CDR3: CATWDRRVYKKLF
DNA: TGTGCCACCTGGGACAGGCGGGTTTATAAGAAACTCTTT

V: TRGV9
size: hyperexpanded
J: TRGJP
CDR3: CALWEQELGKKIKVF
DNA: TGTGCCTTGTGGGAGCAAGAGTTGGGCAAAAAAATCAAGGTATTT

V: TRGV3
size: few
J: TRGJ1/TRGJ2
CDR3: CATWDRGIYYKKLF
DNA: TGTGCCACCTGGGACAGGGGGATTTATTATAAGAAACTCTTT

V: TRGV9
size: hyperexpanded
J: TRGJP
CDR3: CALWEAPLGKKIKVF
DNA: TGTGCCTTGTGGGAGGCCCCGTTGGGCAAAAAAATCAAGGTATTT